Presented here are 19 T cell receptor beta chains from one specimen sequenced in a study of blood T cell repertoires in COVID-19. Repertoires were generated with immunoSEQ multiplex PCR, while TCRdb's copy carries only in-frame clones and drops some. Here the sample spans about 97,000 clones, around 87% being singletons. The specimen was peripheral blood. The receptor set was obtained from a woman aged 45-65 years with COVID-19, enrolled during active disease.

This clone was observed once. The J gene is TRBJ1-6, the V gene TRBV27; 8 bases agree with TRBD1. Trimming removed 2 bases from V and 6 bases from J; junction bases left unmatched: 6. CDR1 is MNHEY, CDR2 SMNVEV, per germline (reference sequence). The CDR3 is 16 amino acids. CDR3 DNA: TGTGCCAGCAGTTTAGCATTTACAGGGGGTAATTCACCCCTCCACTTT. It encodes CASSLAFTGGNSPLHF.

The sample holds a few counts of this clone. The chain carries TRBV3-1 (or the pseudogene TRBV3-2) and TRBJ2-3, with no clear D. Trimming took off 4 bases at V and 0 bases at J, with 11 bases between the two ends. CDR1 is LGHDT and CDR2 is YNNKEL in the germline V gene (reference sequence). This CDR3 region has 15 residues. This chain's CDR3 is CASSLDSDSTDTQYF. The DNA of the CDR3 is TGTGCCAGCAGCCTAGATTCAGATAGCACAGATACGCAGTATTTT.

This clone was seen only a few times. Different DNA sequences within this sample yield the same CDR3. V usage is TRBV5-1 and J usage is TRBJ2-5, with 10 bases lining up with TRBD2. The CDR3 extends over 16 amino acids. The germline V gene has CDR1 SGHRS and CDR2 YFSETQ. V lost 5 bases, J lost 1 base, and 8 bases stayed unmatched. The CDR3 region has the DNA TGCGCCAGCAGTTCTTTATTAGCGGGGGGCCAAGAGACCCAGTACTTC. Its translation: CASSSLLAGGQETQYF.

The CDR3 DNA reads as TGTGCCAGCAGTGAGGTGACAGGGGTTAGATCACCCCTCCACTTT. Amino acids: CASSEVTGVRSPLHF. The chain links TRBV6-1 to TRBJ1-6; 8 bases map to TRBD1. CDR3 length equals 15 residues. CDR1 is MNHNS, CDR2 SASEGT, per germline. V lost 3 bases to trimming and J lost 10 bases; unmatched junction nucleotides: 8.

The V call is TRBV30, the J call TRBJ1-1; unclear D gene. Germline V gene data show CDR1 as GTSNPN and CDR2 as SVGIG (reference sequence). Trimming left V 1 base short and J 6 bases short, with 12 bases between. The CDR3 consists of 13 residues. The CDR3 reads CAWSGPPVPEAFF. In DNA form, the CDR3 reads TGTGCCTGGAGTGGTCCGCCGGTACCTGAAGCTTTCTTT.

The V and J genes are TRBV30 and TRBJ1-5, with unresolved D. Germline V lookup: CDR1 GTSNPN, CDR2 SVGIG (reference sequence). The CDR3 length is 14 residues. Trimming removed 0 bases from V and 7 bases from J, with 13 bases in between. The CDR3 is CAWSVGTVGQPQHF. DNA for the CDR3: TGTGCCTGGAGTGTGGGTACGGTGGGCCAGCCCCAGCATTTT.

V usage is TRBV2 and J usage is TRBJ2-7; 9 positions match TRBD2. Germline V gene lookup returns CDR1 SNHLY and CDR2 FYNNEI. The CDR3 consists of 13 residues. The V segment lost 10 bases and the J segment 4 bases; nucleotides outside the gene matches: 8. CDR3 in DNA: TGTGCCACTTCGCTAGCGGGGTTTTACGAGCAGTACTTC. Translation: CATSLAGFYEQYF.

The chain recombines TRBV18 with TRBJ2-7, with D possibly matching TRBD1 (6 bases). Germline CDR1 and CDR2: KGHSH and LQKENI. Deletions cut 5 bases from V and 6 bases from J, with 14 bases between. The CDR3 contains 13 residues. In DNA, the CDR3 is TGTGCCAGCTCAGGGGACACCCTCGCCGAGCAGTACTTC. It translates to CASSGDTLAEQYF.

The chain couples TRBV27 to TRBJ2-3, with D uncertain. Trimming took off 6 bases at V and 2 bases at J, with 21 bases between the two ends. Germline loops: CDR1 MNHEY, CDR2 SMNVEV (reference sequence). CDR3 size: 17 residues. CDR3 residues: CASSPPALGGTTDTQYF. Here the CDR3 DNA reads TGTGCCAGCAGCCCCCCTGCCCTTGGCGGAACCACAGATACGCAGTATTTT.

The chain recombines TRBV12-3 or TRBV12-4 with TRBJ1-2; TRBD1 is a possible D gene (6 bases). Trimming took off 4 bases at V and 13 bases at J, with 13 bases between the two ends. CDR3 length: 11 amino acids. The CDR3 protein is CASSSNRDGTF. The CDR3 nucleotides read TGTGCCAGCAGTTCTAACAGGGACGGCACCTTC.

The genes are TRBV2 and TRBJ1-2; the D gene is possibly TRBD1 (5 bases). Germline values: CDR1 SNHLY, CDR2 FYNNEI. V lost 4 bases and J lost 2, with 14 bases in between. The CDR3 is 15 amino acids. This CDR3 reads CASSAALGGNYGYTF. The CDR3 nucleotides read TGTGCCAGCAGTGCCGCGCTTGGGGGGAACTATGGCTACACCTTC.

This clone was seen just once. V and J are TRBV21-1 and TRBJ2-5; the table's D call, TRBD1, has no DNA check behind it. TRBV21-1 is annotated as a pseudogene. This CDR3 is built from 16 residues. The CDR3 region has the DNA TGTGCCAGCAGCAAAGCCGACAGGGTCACCCATGAGACCCAGTACTTC. It specifies CASSKADRVTHETQYF.

The genes are TRBV6-2 or TRBV6-3 and TRBJ2-6, with D tentatively TRBD2 (6 bases). V was clipped by 5 bases and J by 2 bases, with 13 bases between them. Germline lookup yields CDR1 MNHEY and CDR2 SVGEGT. The CDR3 sequence is 16 residues long. The CDR3: CASSLTRRAGANVLTF. The CDR3 DNA is TGTGCCAGCAGTCTAACGCGGAGGGCTGGGGCCAACGTCCTGACTTTC.

The chain has TRBV5-1 and TRBJ2-7; 9 nucleotides line up with TRBD1. Germline CDR1 and CDR2: SGHRS and YFSETQ. The CDR3 consists of 14 residues. V trimming: 1 base; J trimming: 2 bases; junction bases outside the gene matches: 1. The CDR3 DNA reads TGCGCCAGCAGCTTGTGGACAGGGGCCTACGAGCAGTACTTC. It yields the protein CASSLWTGAYEQYF.

This clone has just one count. V usage is TRBV7-3 and J usage is TRBJ2-6; no clear D. Germline V lookup: CDR1 SGHTA, CDR2 FQGTGA. The length of the CDR3 is 14 residues. Trimming pared 6 bases from V and 0 bases from J, leaving 6 bases between. CDR3 sequence: CASRVSSGANVLTF. Written as DNA, the CDR3 is TGTGCCAGCAGAGTTAGCTCTGGGGCCAACGTCCTGACTTTC.

The chain recombines TRBV5-5 with TRBJ1-6, with TRBD1 matching 8 bases. CDR1 SGHKS and CDR2 YYEKEE come from the germline V gene (reference sequence). Unmatched junction bases numbered 13, after V lost 4 bases and J lost 10 bases. This CDR3 comprises 16 residues. CDR3 loop: CASSPHPDREGSPLHF. As DNA, the CDR3 is TGTGCCAGCAGCCCCCACCCGGACAGGGAAGGGTCACCCCTCCACTTT.

The genes are TRBV9 and TRBJ2-7, with TRBD2 as a possible D gene (5 bases). Germline V gene sequence: CDR1 SGDLS, CDR2 YYNGEE. V was pared by 1 base and J by 5 bases, with 10 bases between. The CDR3 has 13 residues. The CDR3 region has the DNA TGTGCCAGCAGCGTATCGGACTTTAACGAGCAGTACTTC. It is translated as CASSVSDFNEQYF.

The chain carries TRBV2 and TRBJ1-4, with TRBD1 identical over 10 bases. Germline lookup yields CDR1 SNHLY and CDR2 FYNNEI. V lost 7 bases, J lost 7 bases, and 6 bases stayed unmatched. The CDR3 length is 14 residues. DNA for the CDR3: TGTGCCAGCATCATGGACAGGGGGGCTGAAAAACTGTTTTTT. It is translated as CASIMDRGAEKLFF.

Concerning this clone: This sample also contains other DNA sequences that code for the same CDR3. The chain is built from TRBV6-5 and TRBJ1-1; unclear D gene. The ends were cut back, 4 bases at V and 1 base at J, with 7 bases in the middle. CDR3 length equals 13 residues. Germline V gene data show CDR1 as MNHEY and CDR2 as SVGAGI. The CDR3 sequence is CASSFGQNTEAFF. CDR3 coding DNA: TGTGCCAGCAGTTTTGGGCAGAACACTGAAGCTTTCTTT.